This TCR beta chain comes out of a study of regulatory T cells in long-lasting Graves disease. General observations from the study: Whereas roughly 1,000 public clonotypes were shared by new patients, persistent patients shared more, at around 2,700. Owing to a sample size that was small, accuracy may have been reduced. For persistent Graves' patients, TCR diversity was lower than for newly diagnosed ones.

Library construction for TCR beta used iRepertoire HTBI primers and Arm-PCR of CDR3 regions. Original processing methods: In the combined samples, 62 TRBV and 11 to 15 TRBJ segments were identified. TCRdb re-analysed the multiplex PCR reads in MiXCR, keeping a single row per CDR3 protein. Here the V and J calls rest on TCRdb's processing, not on the authors' analysis. The sample includes about 380,000 distinct CDR3 sequences, 15% to 18% of them seen just once. Documented time point: newly diagnosed GD, antithyroid drugs for less than 3 months. Preparation of the TCR library used RNA extracted from PBMCs. This clonotype showed up many times. Its antigen remains unknown. With 0 bases removed from V and 9 bases from J, the gap between germline ends came to 15 bases. Germline assignment: CDR1 GTSNPN and CDR2 SVGIG (reference sequence). The CDR3 length is 14 residues.

This receptor was obtained from a female donor with Graves disease. The specimen comprised peripheral blood mononuclear cells (PBMCs), sampled at new diagnosis, from a patient treated with antithyroid drugs. The chain has TRBV30 and TRBJ2-4; no definite D call. In DNA, the CDR3 is TGTGCCTGGAGTGTAGGGCAGGCCAGTAGCATTCAGTACTTC. As protein: CAWSVGQASSIQYF.